Below are 17 T cell receptor beta chains sequenced from a single sample in a study of cytomegalovirus exposure and HLA in healthy donors. The data were produced by immunoSEQ multiplex PCR, yet TCRdb's version contains in-frame clones alone and is incomplete. Of tens of thousands of clones listed, about 90% are singletons. Source material: PBMCs. The receptors shown here come from a man between 18 and 29 years old in good health and CMV-seronegative.

The genes are TRBV7-8 and TRBJ2-1; D possibly corresponds to TRBD1 (5 bases). This CDR3 has 14 residues. CDR1 SGHVS and CDR2 FQNEAQ come from the germline V gene. The V end was cut by 5 bases, the J end by 1 base, with 9 bases between. CDR3 region: CASSGRVSYNEQFF. The CDR3 DNA follows: TGTGCCAGCAGCGGCAGGGTATCCTACAATGAGCAGTTCTTC.

V usage is TRBV11-2 and J usage is TRBJ2-1; TRBD2 matches at 10 bases. CDR1 and CDR2 (germline): SGHAT, FQNNGV. With 4 bases clipped from V and 5 bases from J, the junction kept 8 bases outside the gene matches. This CDR3 spans 16 amino acids. Here the CDR3 reads CASSSLAGVGDNEQFF. The CDR3 nucleotides are TGTGCCAGCAGCTCGCTAGCGGGAGTTGGTGACAATGAGCAGTTCTTC.

The chain joins TRBV28 to TRBJ1-2; possible D gene TRBD1, 5 bases. Trimming shortened V by 4 bases and J by 4 bases, and 13 bases separated the two germline ends. CDR1 is MDHEN and CDR2 is SYDVKM in the germline V gene. This CDR3 contains 14 residues. The CDR3 bases are TGTGCCAGCAGTTCTGGGGGGAGGAGCTATGGCTACACCTTC. As protein: CASSSGGRSYGYTF.

This chain connects TRBV15 to TRBJ2-7; 7 nucleotides match TRBD1. CDR3 length: 16 residues. From germline, CDR1 is LNHNV and CDR2 YYDKDF (reference sequence). V lost 3 bases and J lost 6; bases outside the gene matches: 14. The CDR3 coding sequence is TGTGCCACCAGCAGCGGAACTAGGACAGGAAGCTCCGAGCAGTACTTC. Encoded protein: CATSSGTRTGSSEQYF.

This clone was recorded only once. The CDR3, as DNA: TGTGCCAGCTCACCAGCGCGGACCTACGAGCAGTACTTC. Translation: CASSPARTYEQYF. The rearrangement uses TRBV18 and TRBJ2-7; D not resolved. Germline V gene sequence: CDR1 KGHSH, CDR2 LQKENI. The CDR3 loop spans 13 amino acids. Trimming pared 2 bases from V and 2 bases from J, leaving 7 bases between.

V is TRBV28 and J is TRBJ1-3; TRBD1 matches 7 bases. The CDR3 contains 15 residues. V trimming: 5 bases; J trimming: 0 bases; junction bases outside the gene matches: 4. Germline CDR1 is MDHEN and CDR2 is SYDVKM. Here the CDR3 DNA reads TGTGCCAGCAGTCCTGGGACAGTCTCTGGAAACACCATATATTTT. Amino acid sequence: CASSPGTVSGNTIYF.

V usage is TRBV19 and J usage is TRBJ2-1, with D tentatively TRBD2 (6 bases). Trimming took 5 bases from V and 0 from J, leaving 8 bases between them. Germline V gene lookup returns CDR1 LNHDA and CDR2 SQIVND (reference sequence). The CDR3 is 14 residues long. This CDR3 reads CASSDGSSYNEQFF. The CDR3 DNA sequence: TGTGCCAGTAGTGACGGGAGCTCCTACAATGAGCAGTTCTTC.

The chain combines TRBV5-4 with TRBJ2-2, with 14 positions matching TRBD2. The CDR3 length is 17 residues. In germline, CDR1 is SGHNT, CDR2 YYREEE (reference sequence). Losses at the gene ends were 0 bases for V and 4 bases for J; bases not matched to a gene: 2. CDR3 sequence (DNA): TGTGCCAGCAGCTTGGGTGGACTAGCGGGAGGCACCGGGGAGCTGTTTTTT. Translated: CASSLGGLAGGTGELFF.

J is TRBJ2-5 and V is TRBV29-1, with D tentatively TRBD1 (6 bases). The V gene lost 7 bases and the J gene lost 1 base, with 13 bases spanning the gap. This CDR3 spans 13 amino acids. Germline CDR1 reads SQVTM; CDR2 reads ANQGSEA. CDR3: CSDNQGSQETQYF. The CDR3 coding sequence is TGCAGCGACAACCAGGGGTCCCAAGAGACCCAGTACTTC.

The rearrangement joins TRBV7-9 to TRBJ2-2; 7 bases agree with TRBD2. The CDR3 runs to 16 residues. J was trimmed by 4 bases and V by 2 bases; bases with no gene match: 7. Germline-derived CDR1 and CDR2 are SEHNR and FQNEAQ (reference sequence). This CDR3 reads CASSLYGAGRTGELFF. The CDR3 nucleotides are TGTGCCAGCAGCTTATATGGAGCGGGGCGCACCGGGGAGCTGTTTTTT.

The genes are TRBV5-1 and TRBJ1-5; TRBD1 matches 8 bases. Germline CDR1 is SGHRS and CDR2 is YFSETQ. CDR3 size: 15 residues. V trimming: 4 bases; J trimming: 2 bases; junction bases outside the gene matches: 5. The CDR3 bases are TGCGCCAGCAGCACGACAGGGGCTGGCAATCAGCCCCAGCATTTT. This sequence encodes CASSTTGAGNQPQHF.

The gene calls are TRBV9 and TRBJ2-2; TRBD1 matches at 9 bases. J was trimmed by 2 bases and V by 0 bases; bases with no gene match: 5. This CDR3 comprises 17 residues. Germline values: CDR1 SGDLS, CDR2 YYNGEE. The DNA for the CDR3 is TGTGCCAGCAGCGTAGCTGACAGGGGGGCTAACACCGGGGAGCTGTTTTTT. It specifies CASSVADRGANTGELFF.

The chain joins TRBV28 to TRBJ2-1; 11 bases align to TRBD2. J gave up 15 bases and V 2 bases, and 6 bases lay outside the gene matches. CDR1 MDHEN and CDR2 SYDVKM come from the germline V gene. CDR3 length: 13 residues. The CDR3 coding sequence is TGTGCCAGCAGTTTACGGCTAGCGGGAGGACCGTTCTTC. Encoded protein: CASSLRLAGGPFF. Drawing the rest from reference TRBV28 and TRBJ2-1, the complete variable domain is DVKVTQSSRYLVKRTGEKVFLECVQDMDHENMFWYRQDPGLGLRLIYFSYDVKMKEKGDIPEGYSVSREKKERFSLILESASTNQTSMYLCASSLRLAGGPFFGPGTRLTVL.

The chain has TRBV27 and TRBJ2-5, with D hard to call. The V end was cut by 10 bases, the J end by 1 base, with 19 bases between. The germline CDR1 and CDR2 sequences are MNHEY and SMNVEV (reference sequence). The CDR3 totals 15 residues. The CDR3 DNA is TGTGCCATCTTTTTAGAGGAGTTGGGCCAAGAGACCCAGTACTTC. Translating it yields CAIFLEELGQETQYF.

This chain uses TRBV4-1 with TRBJ1-3, with D possibly TRBD1 on 5 matching bases. This CDR3 is built from 14 residues. V was trimmed by 3 bases and J by 0 bases, leaving 6 bases between them. Germline loops: CDR1 MGHRA, CDR2 YSYEKL. CDR3: CASSQGPSGNTIYF. CDR3 DNA: TGCGCCAGCAGCCAGGGGCCCTCTGGAAACACCATATATTTT.

The chain links TRBV15 to TRBJ2-7; tentative D call: TRBD1 (5 bases). CDR3 length: 14 amino acids. V shed 1 base and J shed 3 bases, with 10 bases lying between them. Germline loops: CDR1 LNHNV, CDR2 YYDKDF (reference sequence). The CDR3 protein is CATSRGGDLYEQYF. CDR3 in DNA: TGTGCCACCAGCAGAGGGGGCGACCTCTACGAGCAGTACTTC. The entire variable domain, with the rest obtained from reference TRBV15 and TRBJ2-7, is as follows: DAMVIQNPRYQVTQFGKPVTLSCSQTLNHNVMYWYQQKSSQAPKLLFHYYDKDFNNEADTPDNFQSRRPNTSFCFLDIRSPGLGDTAMYLCATSRGGDLYEQYFGPGTRLTVT.

The rearrangement links TRBV6-6 to TRBJ2-5, with 7 bases lining up with TRBD2. CDR3 size: 16 residues. Trimming cost V 0 bases and J 4 bases; bases outside gene matches: 8. The germline CDR1 and CDR2 sequences are MNHNY and SVGAGI (reference sequence). CDR3 region: CASSYSVRGRGETQYF. CDR3 sequence (DNA): TGTGCCAGCAGTTACTCGGTTCGCGGGAGAGGAGAGACCCAGTACTTC.